This T cell receptor (beta chain) originates from a study of blood T cell repertoires in COVID-19. The wider study: Acute and convalescent COVID-19 samples came from the United States, Italy and Spain. T cells, B-cell-depleted T cells, or PBMCs supplied cDNA or gDNA.

Authors' data handling: The assay estimated nucleated cells by amplifying reference gene primers. The method was immunoSEQ multiplex PCR; TCRdb's version includes in-frame clones alone and lacks a portion of them. V and J calls and clone size follow that table, whereas D and trimming were derived from the DNA. The repertoire includes approximately 46,000 clones, approximately 70% of them detected once, and around 64% sits in the top ten. CDR3 size: 14 residues. Sequenced input: peripheral blood. This chain links TRBV21-1 with TRBJ2-2; whether TRBD1, the table's D call, matches the DNA was not checked. TRBV21-1 is assigned pseudogene status. This TCR was recovered from a man aged 80 or over with acute or convalescent COVID-19. The CDR3 here is CASSWPQNTGELFF. The CDR3 region has the DNA TGTGCCAGCAGTTGGCCCCAGAACACCGGGGAGCTGTTTTTT.